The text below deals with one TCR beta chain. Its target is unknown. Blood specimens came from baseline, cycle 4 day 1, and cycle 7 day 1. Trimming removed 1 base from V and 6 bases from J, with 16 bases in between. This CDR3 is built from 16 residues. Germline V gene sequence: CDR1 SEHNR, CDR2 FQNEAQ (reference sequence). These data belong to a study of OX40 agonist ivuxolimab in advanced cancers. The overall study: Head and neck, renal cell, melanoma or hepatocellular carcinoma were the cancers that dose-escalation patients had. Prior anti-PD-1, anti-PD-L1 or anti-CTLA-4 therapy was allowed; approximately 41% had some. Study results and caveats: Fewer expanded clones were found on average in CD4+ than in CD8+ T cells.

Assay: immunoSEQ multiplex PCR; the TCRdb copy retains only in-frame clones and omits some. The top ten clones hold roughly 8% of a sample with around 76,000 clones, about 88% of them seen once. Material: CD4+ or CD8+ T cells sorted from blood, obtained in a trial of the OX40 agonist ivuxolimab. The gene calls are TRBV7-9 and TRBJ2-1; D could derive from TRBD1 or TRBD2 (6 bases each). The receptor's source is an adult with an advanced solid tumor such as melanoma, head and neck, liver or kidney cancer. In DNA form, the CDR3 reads TGTGCCAGCAGCTTAGAATCCGGGAGAGGGGGCAATGAGCAGTTCTTC. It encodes CASSLESGRGGNEQFF.